This T cell receptor (beta chain) came from a study of cytomegalovirus exposure and HLA in healthy donors. Study-wide results and limits: A later analysis found first-cohort TCR clusters tended to co-occur in the roughly 120 validation repertoires. Despite most TCR sequences being rare, some public TCRs occurred in many donors.

Sequencing used immunoSEQ multiplex PCR; TCRdb keeps in-frame clones, though not all of them. The repertoire includes some 150,000 clones, about 83% of them detected once, and roughly 1.5% sits in the top ten. In the case of this clone: Its antigen is unknown.

The V and J ends lost 6 bases and 4 bases, in that order; junction bases with no gene match: 9. Germline V gene lookup returns CDR1 SGHAT and CDR2 FQNNGV. The CDR3 has 16 residues. V and J are TRBV11-2 and TRBJ2-1; 10 positions match TRBD2. Sequences were obtained from PBMCs. The receptor comes from a woman in her 30s in good health and CMV-seronegative. CDR3 sequence (DNA): TGTGCCAGCAGACACCAGCGGGGGGGCCTGTACAATGAGCAGTTCTTC. Translating it yields CASRHQRGGLYNEQFF.